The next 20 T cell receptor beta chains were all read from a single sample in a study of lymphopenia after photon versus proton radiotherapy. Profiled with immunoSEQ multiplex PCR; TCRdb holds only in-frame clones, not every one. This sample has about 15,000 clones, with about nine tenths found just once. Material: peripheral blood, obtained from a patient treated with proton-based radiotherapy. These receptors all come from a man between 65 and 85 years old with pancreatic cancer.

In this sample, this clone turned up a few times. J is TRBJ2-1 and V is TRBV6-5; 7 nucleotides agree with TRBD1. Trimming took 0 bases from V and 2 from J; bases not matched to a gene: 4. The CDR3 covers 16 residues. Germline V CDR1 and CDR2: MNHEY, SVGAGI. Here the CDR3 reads CASSYSKGQAYNEQFF. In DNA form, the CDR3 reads TGTGCCAGCAGTTACTCGAAAGGACAGGCCTACAATGAGCAGTTCTTC.

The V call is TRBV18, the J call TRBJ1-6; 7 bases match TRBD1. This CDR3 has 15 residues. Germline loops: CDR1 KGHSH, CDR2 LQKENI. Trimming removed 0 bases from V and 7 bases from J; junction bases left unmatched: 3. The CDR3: CASSPPGQQNSPLHF. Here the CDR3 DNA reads TGTGCCAGCTCACCACCGGGACAGCAGAATTCACCCCTCCACTTT.

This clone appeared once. CDR3 coding DNA: TGTGCCAGCAGTCCGGACTGGGAGACCCAGTACTTC. This sequence encodes CASSPDWETQYF. The rearrangement links TRBV4-2 to TRBJ2-5, with TRBD2 as a possible D gene (5 bases). V lost 6 bases and J 5 bases, leaving 10 bases between the germline ends. Germline V gene lookup returns CDR1 LGHNA and CDR2 YNFKEQ. The CDR3 spans 12 residues.

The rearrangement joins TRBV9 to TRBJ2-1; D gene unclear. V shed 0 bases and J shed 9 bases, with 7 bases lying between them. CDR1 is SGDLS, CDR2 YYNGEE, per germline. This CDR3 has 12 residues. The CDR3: CASSVGGIEQFF. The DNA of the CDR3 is TGTGCCAGCAGCGTAGGGGGTATTGAGCAGTTCTTC.

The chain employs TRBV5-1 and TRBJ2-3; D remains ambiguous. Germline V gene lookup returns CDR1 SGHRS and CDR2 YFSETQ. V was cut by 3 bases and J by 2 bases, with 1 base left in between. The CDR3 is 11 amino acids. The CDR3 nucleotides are TGCGCCAGCAGCTCCACAGATACGCAGTATTTT. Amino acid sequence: CASSSTDTQYF.

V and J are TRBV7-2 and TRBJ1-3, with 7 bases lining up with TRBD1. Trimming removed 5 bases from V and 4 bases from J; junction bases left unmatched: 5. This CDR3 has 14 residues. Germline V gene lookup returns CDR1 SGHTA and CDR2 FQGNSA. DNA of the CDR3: TGTGCCAGCAGCCTCGGACAGGCCGGAAACACCATATATTTT. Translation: CASSLGQAGNTIYF.

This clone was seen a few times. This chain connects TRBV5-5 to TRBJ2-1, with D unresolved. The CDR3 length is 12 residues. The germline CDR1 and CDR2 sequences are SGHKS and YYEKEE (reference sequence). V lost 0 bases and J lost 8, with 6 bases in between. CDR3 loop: CASSLGIHEQFF. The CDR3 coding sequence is TGTGCCAGCAGCTTGGGAATCCATGAGCAGTTCTTC.

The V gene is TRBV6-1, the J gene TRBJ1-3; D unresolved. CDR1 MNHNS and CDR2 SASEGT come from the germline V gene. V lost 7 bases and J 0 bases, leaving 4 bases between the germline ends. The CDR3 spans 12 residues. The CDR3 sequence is CASIYSGNTIYF. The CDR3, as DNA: TGTGCCAGCATATACTCTGGAAACACCATATATTTT.

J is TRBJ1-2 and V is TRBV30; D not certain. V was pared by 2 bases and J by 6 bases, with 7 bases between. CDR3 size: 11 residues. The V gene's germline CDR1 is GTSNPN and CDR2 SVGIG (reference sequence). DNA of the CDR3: TGTGCCTGGAGTCGGGTGGATGGCTACACCTTC. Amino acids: CAWSRVDGYTF.

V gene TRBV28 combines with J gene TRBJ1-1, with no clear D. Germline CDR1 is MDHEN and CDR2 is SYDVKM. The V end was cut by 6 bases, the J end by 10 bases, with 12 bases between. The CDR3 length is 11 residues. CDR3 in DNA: TGTGCCAGCAGGGTAGGGTTGTTAGCTTTCTTT. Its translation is CASRVGLLAFF.

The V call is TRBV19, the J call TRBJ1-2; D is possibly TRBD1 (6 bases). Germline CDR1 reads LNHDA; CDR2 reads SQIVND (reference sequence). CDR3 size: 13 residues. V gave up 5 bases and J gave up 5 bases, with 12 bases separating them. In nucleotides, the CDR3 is TGTGCCAGTAGTGGACAGCCCCAATATGGCTACACCTTC. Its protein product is CASSGQPQYGYTF.

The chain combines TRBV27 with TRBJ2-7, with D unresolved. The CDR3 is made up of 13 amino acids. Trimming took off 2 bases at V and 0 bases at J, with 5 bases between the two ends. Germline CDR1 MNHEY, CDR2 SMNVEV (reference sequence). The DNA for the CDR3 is TGTGCCAGCAGTTTACGGTACTCCTACGAGCAGTACTTC. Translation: CASSLRYSYEQYF.

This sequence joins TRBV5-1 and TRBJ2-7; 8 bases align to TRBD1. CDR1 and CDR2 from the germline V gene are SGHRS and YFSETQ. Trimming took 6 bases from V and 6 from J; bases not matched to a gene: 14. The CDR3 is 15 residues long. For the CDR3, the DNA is TGCGCCAGCACCCTCCAGAGACAGGGGTTTGGCGAGCAGTACTTC. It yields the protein CASTLQRQGFGEQYF.

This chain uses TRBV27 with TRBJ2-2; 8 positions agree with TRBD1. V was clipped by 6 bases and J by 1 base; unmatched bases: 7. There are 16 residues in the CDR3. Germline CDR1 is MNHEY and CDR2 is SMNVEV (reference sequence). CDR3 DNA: TGTGCCAGCAGGACTTCCGGGACAGGGAACACCGGGGAGCTGTTTTTT. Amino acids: CASRTSGTGNTGELFF.

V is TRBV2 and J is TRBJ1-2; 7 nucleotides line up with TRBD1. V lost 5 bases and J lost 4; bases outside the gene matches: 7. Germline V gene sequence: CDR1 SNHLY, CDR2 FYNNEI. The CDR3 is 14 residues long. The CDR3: CASSFEDRFYGYTF. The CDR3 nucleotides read TGTGCCAGCAGTTTTGAGGACAGGTTCTATGGCTACACCTTC.

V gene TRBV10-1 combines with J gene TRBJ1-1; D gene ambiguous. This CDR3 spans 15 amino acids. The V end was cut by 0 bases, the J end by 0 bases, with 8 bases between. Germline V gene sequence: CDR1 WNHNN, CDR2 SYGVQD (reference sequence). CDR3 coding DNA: TGCGCCAGCAGTGAGTCGACAAGAATGAACACTGAAGCTTTCTTT. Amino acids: CASSESTRMNTEAFF.

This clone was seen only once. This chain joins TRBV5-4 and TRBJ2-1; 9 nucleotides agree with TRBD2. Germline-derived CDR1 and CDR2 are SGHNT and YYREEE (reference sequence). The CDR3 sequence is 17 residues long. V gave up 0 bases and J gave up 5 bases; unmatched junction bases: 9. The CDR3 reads CASSLGGGRAVNNEQFF. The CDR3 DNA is TGTGCCAGCAGCTTGGGGGGCGGGAGGGCCGTAAACAATGAGCAGTTCTTC.

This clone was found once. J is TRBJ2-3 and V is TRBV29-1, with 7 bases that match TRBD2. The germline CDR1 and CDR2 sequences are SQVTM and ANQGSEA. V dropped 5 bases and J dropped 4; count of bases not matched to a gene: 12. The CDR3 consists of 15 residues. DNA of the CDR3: TGCAGCGTTAGGGAGGGCGGGAGAGGGGCAGATACGCAGTATTTT. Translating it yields CSVREGGRGADTQYF.

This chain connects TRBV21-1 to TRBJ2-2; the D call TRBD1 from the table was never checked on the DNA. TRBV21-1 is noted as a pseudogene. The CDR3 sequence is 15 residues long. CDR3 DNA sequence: TGTGCCAGCAGCAAGGACAGAGTGTACACCGGGGAGCTGTTTTTT. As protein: CASSKDRVYTGELFF.

CDR3 DNA sequence: TGTGCCAGCAGCTTAGCTAGCGGGGTCTACAATGAGCAGTTCTTC. It encodes CASSLASGVYNEQFF. This chain links TRBV7-2 with TRBJ2-1; 8 bases agree with TRBD2. This CDR3 region has 15 residues. The V gene's germline CDR1 is SGHTA and CDR2 FQGNSA. The junction had 1 base not matched to a gene; V was cut back by 0 bases and J by 3 bases. The full variable domain, its missing parts supplied by reference TRBV7-2 and TRBJ2-1, is GAGVSQSPSNKVTEKGKDVELRCDPISGHTALYWYRQSLGQGLEFLIYFQGNSAPDKSGLPSDRFSAERTGGSVSTLTIQRTQQEDSAVYLCASSLASGVYNEQFFGPGTRLTVL.